These 30 T cell receptor beta chains share one sample of origin, sequenced in a study of blood T cell repertoires in COVID-19 (TCRdb year 2020). Receptor amplification or capture employed the immunoSEQ multiplex PCR assay. TCRdb mirrors the immuneACCESS table, restricted to in-frame sequences. Some clones are absent from its copies; in checked studies, under half trace to an unresolved V gene, and the reason for the others is unknown. The table for this sample lists just under 350,000 clones; roughly 86% of them were counted only once. The ten largest clonotypes hold 5.5% to 7.5% of the sample. Input material: peripheral blood. The receptor source for this set is a woman in her seventies with COVID-19, enrolled during active disease.

This clone was detected once. The V call is TRBV5-6, the J call TRBJ1-1, with a tentative D call TRBD1 (5 bases). Germline lookup yields CDR1 SGHDT and CDR2 YYEEEE. Trimming shortened V by 2 bases and J by 5 bases, and 13 bases separated the two germline ends. This CDR3 has 14 residues. The CDR3 nucleotides are TGTGCCAGCAGCTTTAGGCAGGGAGGTACTGAAGCTTTCTTT. As protein: CASSFRQGGTEAFF.

The chain is built from TRBV9 and TRBJ2-7, with TRBD2 matching over 8 bases. The CDR3 spans 14 residues. The trim removed 2 bases at V and 7 bases at J, leaving 8 bases unmatched. CDR1 SGDLS and CDR2 YYNGEE come from the germline V gene. The CDR3 sequence: CASSVFGGAEEQYF. The CDR3 DNA reads as TGTGCCAGCAGCGTCTTCGGGGGGGCAGAAGAGCAGTACTTC.

This chain joins TRBV5-1 and TRBJ2-2; 8 bases fit TRBD2. CDR1 SGHRS and CDR2 YFSETQ come from the germline V gene. This CDR3 spans 14 amino acids. V was clipped by 6 bases and J by 7 bases; unmatched bases: 8. DNA of the CDR3: TGCGCCAGCACTTCGGGACTAGTTTTCGGGGAGCTGTTTTTT. It translates to CASTSGLVFGELFF.

A single count supports this clone. This rearrangement joins TRBV29-1 to TRBJ1-5; D is perhaps TRBD1 (6 bases). CDR3 length: 13 amino acids. The germline V gene has CDR1 SQVTM and CDR2 ANQGSEA. Trimming removed 4 bases from V and 1 base from J, with 8 bases in between. CDR3 bases: TGCAGCGTTGGGACAGAGAGCAATCAGCCCCAGCATTTT. Translation gives CSVGTESNQPQHF.

The J gene is TRBJ2-5, the V gene TRBV11-2; 13 bases fit TRBD2. Unmatched junction bases numbered 7, after V lost 5 bases and J lost 7 bases. CDR3 size: 15 residues. CDR1 is SGHAT and CDR2 is FQNNGV in the germline V gene. CDR3 residues: CASSPGLAGAVTQYF. CDR3 in DNA: TGTGCCAGCAGCCCAGGACTAGCGGGGGCAGTGACCCAGTACTTC. Full variable domain (remainder filled in from reference TRBV11-2 and TRBJ2-5): EAGVAQSPRYKIIEKRQSVAFWCNPISGHATLYWYQQILGQGPKLLIQFQNNGVVDDSQLPKDRFSAERLKGVDSTLKIQPAKLEDSAVYLCASSPGLAGAVTQYFGPGTRLLVL.

CDR3 coding DNA: TGTGCCAGCAGCGTTCAAGAGCGGGGGCCCTACAATGAGCAGTTCTTC. This codes for CASSVQERGPYNEQFF. The V call is TRBV9, the J call TRBJ2-1; 8 positions match TRBD2. CDR3 length: 16 residues. Germline CDR1 is SGDLS and CDR2 is YYNGEE. The junction had 6 bases not matched to a gene; V was cut back by 2 bases and J by 2 bases.

In its sample, this clone was seen a few times. This chain joins TRBV28 and TRBJ1-2; 9 bases line up with TRBD1. Per germline, CDR1 MDHEN and CDR2 SYDVKM. The CDR3 covers 15 residues. V lost 3 bases to trimming and J lost 6 bases; unmatched junction nucleotides: 8. The CDR3 is CASSFRDRAIHGYTF. The CDR3 nucleotides are TGTGCCAGCAGTTTCAGGGACAGGGCGATTCATGGCTACACCTTC.

The genes are TRBV12-2 and TRBJ2-7; TRBD2, the table's D call, lacks a check against the DNA. TRBV12-2 is classified as a pseudogene. This CDR3 is built from 16 residues. CDR3 nucleotides: TGTGCAAGTCGCTTAGAAGGGGGTAGCGGGGCCTACGAGCAGTACTTC. The encoded protein is CASRLEGGSGAYEQYF.

The chain combines TRBV9 with TRBJ2-2, with a tentative D call TRBD1 (7 bases). The V gene lost 0 bases and the J gene lost 4 bases, with 10 bases spanning the gap. Germline CDR1 SGDLS, CDR2 YYNGEE. CDR3 size: 15 residues. CDR3 sequence reads: CASSVGRGLTGELFF. In nucleotides, the CDR3 is TGTGCCAGCAGCGTAGGGAGGGGGCTCACCGGGGAGCTGTTTTTT. The full variable domain, completed using reference TRBV9 and TRBJ2-2, is DSGVTQTPKHLITATGQRVTLRCSPRSGDLSVYWYQQSLDQGLQFLIQYYNGEERAKGNILERFSAQQFPDLHSELNLSSLELGDSALYFCASSVGRGLTGELFFGEGSRLTVL.

The V gene is TRBV27, the J gene TRBJ2-3, with 8 bases that match TRBD2. Trimming cost V 3 bases and J 1 base; bases outside gene matches: 3. The germline V gene has CDR1 MNHEY and CDR2 SMNVEV (reference sequence). The CDR3 loop spans 15 amino acids. The DNA of the CDR3 is TGTGCCAGCAGTTTCAAGCGGGAGCGCACAGATACGCAGTATTTT. Protein: CASSFKRERTDTQYF.

This chain joins TRBV27 and TRBJ1-5; TRBD1 matches at 9 bases. V lost 6 bases and J lost 6; bases outside the gene matches: 6. The CDR3 spans 14 residues. CDR1 and CDR2 from the germline V gene are MNHEY and SMNVEV (reference sequence). CDR3 protein: CASRLQGAGQPQHF. The CDR3 DNA sequence: TGTGCCAGCAGATTACAGGGGGCCGGTCAGCCCCAGCATTTT.

The chain combines TRBV7-2 with TRBJ2-1, with D possibly matching TRBD1 (5 bases). The V end was cut by 3 bases, the J end by 4 bases, with 13 bases between. The CDR3 has 15 residues. The germline V gene has CDR1 SGHTA and CDR2 FQGNSA. CDR3 DNA: TGTGCCAGCAGCTTGACCCAGGGCGCTTACAATGAGCAGTTCTTC. Encoded protein: CASSLTQGAYNEQFF. The entire variable domain, with the rest obtained from reference TRBV7-2 and TRBJ2-1, is as follows: GAGVSQSPSNKVTEKGKDVELRCDPISGHTALYWYRQSLGQGLEFLIYFQGNSAPDKSGLPSDRFSAERTGGSVSTLTIQRTQQEDSAVYLCASSLTQGAYNEQFFGPGTRLTVL.

The chain combines TRBV5-6 with TRBJ2-1; 7 bases agree with TRBD1. This CDR3 is built from 15 residues. CDR1 is SGHDT, CDR2 YYEEEE, per germline. After removal of 2 bases from V and 0 bases from J, the junction contained 2 bases not matched to a gene. The CDR3 DNA follows: TGTGCCAGCAGCTTACAGGGGACCTCCTACAATGAGCAGTTCTTC. Translation gives CASSLQGTSYNEQFF. The whole variable domain, filled in from reference TRBV5-6 and TRBJ2-1, reads DAGVTQSPTHLIKTRGQQVTLRCSPKSGHDTVSWYQQALGQGPQFIFQYYEEEERQRGNFPDRFSGHQFPNYSSELNVNALLLGDSALYLCASSLQGTSYNEQFFGPGTRLTVL.

CDR3 region: CASSLSPQGYYGYTF. The CDR3 coding sequence is TGTGCCAGCAGCTTATCCCCTCAGGGGTACTATGGCTACACCTTC. The J gene is TRBJ1-2, the V gene TRBV7-2; D may be TRBD1 (6 bases). CDR3 length: 15 amino acids. Trimming took off 2 bases at V and 3 bases at J, with 13 bases between the two ends. The germline CDR1 and CDR2 sequences are SGHTA and FQGNSA.

This chain links TRBV7-2 with TRBJ1-1; D is ambiguous. The CDR3 has 14 residues. Trimming left V 2 bases short and J 1 base short, with 8 bases between. Looked up from germline, CDR1 is SGHTA and CDR2 is FQGNSA. This CDR3 reads CASSLSSGNTEAFF. CDR3 in DNA: TGTGCCAGCAGCTTATCGTCCGGGAACACTGAAGCTTTCTTT.

This clone was picked up one time. Other nucleotide sequences in the sample specify the same CDR3. CDR3 residues: CASSFGDTEAFF. CDR3 in DNA: TGCGCCAGCAGTTTCGGTGACACTGAAGCTTTCTTT. The rearrangement joins TRBV5-1 to TRBJ1-1; D gene uncertain. This CDR3 has 12 amino acids. Trimming took 5 bases from V and 3 from J, leaving 8 bases between them. Germline CDR1 reads SGHRS; CDR2 reads YFSETQ. Variable domain in full (rest from reference TRBV5-1 and TRBJ1-1): KAGVTQTPRYLIKTRGQQVTLSCSPISGHRSVSWYQQTPGQGLQFLFEYFSETQRNKGNFPGRFSGRQFSNSRSEMNVSTLELGDSALYLCASSFGDTEAFFGQGTRLTVV.

This clone occurred once. The genes are TRBV5-3 and TRBJ1-2, with D tentatively TRBD1 (5 bases). TRBV5-3 is an ORF; its function is uncertain. Trimming left V 2 bases short and J 5 bases short, with 13 bases between. The CDR3 runs 14 residues. The CDR3, as DNA: TGTGCCAGAAGCTTTAAAGGGGTAGGGTATGGCTACACCTTC. Amino acid sequence: CARSFKGVGYGYTF.

This clone was seen a single time. The chain's CDR3 is CASSPPGTGTYEQYF. DNA for the CDR3: TGTGCCAGCTCACCACCCGGGACAGGAACCTACGAGCAGTACTTC. V and J are TRBV18 and TRBJ2-7, with 8 bases identical to TRBD1. The CDR3 extends over 15 amino acids. Trimming removed 0 bases from V and 2 bases from J; junction bases left unmatched: 3. The V gene's germline CDR1 is KGHSH and CDR2 LQKENI.

The chain is built from TRBV2 and TRBJ2-1; 10 nucleotides align to TRBD2. Germline lookup yields CDR1 SNHLY and CDR2 FYNNEI. The CDR3 consists of 16 residues. V lost 1 base and J lost 7; bases outside the gene matches: 7. CDR3 loop: CASSEELAGVGNEQFF. For the CDR3, the DNA is TGTGCCAGCAGTGAAGAGCTAGCGGGGGTAGGTAATGAGCAGTTCTTC.

J is TRBJ2-7 and V is TRBV21-1; TRBD1, as called in the table, went unchecked against the DNA. TRBV21-1 is a known pseudogene. The CDR3 totals 15 residues. CDR3 protein: CASSKQRRTGRPQYF. CDR3 coding DNA: TGTGCCAGCAGCAAACAGAGGAGGACAGGGCGGCCACAGTACTTC.

The V and J genes are TRBV19 and TRBJ1-2; 7 nucleotides agree with TRBD1. Germline loops: CDR1 LNHDA, CDR2 SQIVND (reference sequence). After removal of 5 bases from V and 2 bases from J, the junction contained 2 bases not matched to a gene. This CDR3 is built from 13 residues. As DNA, the CDR3 is TGTGCCAGTAGTCAGGGGGGAAACTATGGCTACACCTTC. It translates to CASSQGGNYGYTF.

Here the CDR3 DNA reads TGTGCCAGCAGCTTAACAGAAGGGGGCAAAGAGCAGTACTTC. It codes for CASSLTEGGKEQYF. The chain couples TRBV7-2 to TRBJ2-7; 7 bases fit TRBD1. Unmatched junction bases numbered 8, after V lost 2 bases and J lost 7 bases. The length of the CDR3 is 14 residues. Germline V lookup: CDR1 SGHTA, CDR2 FQGNSA.

The rearrangement uses TRBV3-1 (or the pseudogene TRBV3-2) and TRBJ2-1; tentatively, D is TRBD2 (8 bases). Between the trimmed V and J ends, which lost 3 bases and 8 bases, there was a span of 14 bases. Germline assignment: CDR1 LGHDT and CDR2 YNNKEL (reference sequence). The length of the CDR3 is 14 residues. CDR3 loop: CASSHGTAGDEQFF. The DNA of the CDR3 is TGTGCCAGCAGCCACGGGACAGCGGGGGATGAGCAGTTCTTC.

J is TRBJ1-1 and V is TRBV6-5; no definite D call. The CDR3 covers 13 residues. CDR1 MNHEY and CDR2 SVGAGI come from the germline V gene. The V gene lost 2 bases and the J gene lost 2 bases, with 6 bases spanning the gap. CDR3 sequence: CASSYILNTEAFF. The DNA for the CDR3 is TGTGCCAGCAGTTACATCTTAAACACTGAAGCTTTCTTT.

The chain couples TRBV5-1 to TRBJ1-4, with 10 bases that match TRBD1. V trimming: 4 bases; J trimming: 6 bases; junction bases outside the gene matches: 6. Looked up from germline, CDR1 is SGHRS and CDR2 is YFSETQ. CDR3 length: 15 residues. The CDR3 DNA reads as TGCGCCAGCAGCAAAGACAGGGGGCGGGATGAAAAACTGTTTTTT. Protein: CASSKDRGRDEKLFF.

The V gene is TRBV7-8, the J gene TRBJ1-5; the D is unclear. Germline lookup yields CDR1 SGHVS and CDR2 FQNEAQ. V lost 4 bases and J lost 6, with 10 bases in between. This CDR3 has 13 amino acids. The chain's CDR3 is CASSSMGGQPQHF. The CDR3 DNA follows: TGTGCCAGCAGCTCGATGGGAGGTCAGCCCCAGCATTTT.

A word on this clone: The sample carries other DNA sequences with the same CDR3. The V and J genes are TRBV19 and TRBJ1-1; a weak D match, TRBD1 (6 bases). Germline assignment: CDR1 LNHDA and CDR2 SQIVND (reference sequence). The CDR3 covers 14 residues. The V gene lost 3 bases and the J gene lost 5 bases, with 13 bases spanning the gap. CDR3 residues: CASSIGGGRTEAFF. In DNA, the CDR3 is TGTGCCAGTAGTATCGGGGGGGGCCGGACTGAAGCTTTCTTT.

The genes are TRBV14 and TRBJ1-2; TRBD1 is a possible D gene (6 bases). The CDR3 covers 16 residues. CDR1 is SGHDN and CDR2 is FVKESK in the germline V gene. Trimming cost V 4 bases and J 4 bases, with 19 bases left between them. The CDR3 is CASSPIGTNPVYGYTF. The CDR3 coding sequence is TGTGCCAGCAGCCCTATCGGGACAAATCCCGTCTATGGCTACACCTTC.

The J gene is TRBJ2-2, the V gene TRBV7-9, with 10 bases that match TRBD1. V lost 6 bases and J lost 3; bases outside the gene matches: 7. Looked up from germline, CDR1 is SEHNR and CDR2 is FQNEAQ (reference sequence). The CDR3 spans 16 residues. The CDR3 loop is CASRSDRGPYTGELFF. CDR3 nucleotide sequence: TGTGCCAGCAGGTCAGACAGGGGGCCTTACACCGGGGAGCTGTTTTTT.

The chain joins TRBV12-3 or TRBV12-4 to TRBJ1-2, with D uncertain. This CDR3 spans 12 amino acids. Trimming cost V 6 bases and J 8 bases, with 13 bases left between them. The CDR3 bases are TGTGCCAGCAGCTCACCCTTCCGGGGCTACACCTTC. Translated: CASSSPFRGYTF.